The rows below give T cell receptor beta chains drawn from one sample of a study of control samples from healthy donors and cancer patients. Assay: immunoSEQ multiplex PCR; the TCRdb copy retains only in-frame clones and omits some. The sample comprises 45,000 or so clones, 87% of which are singletons, and roughly a tenth rests with the top ten. The source material was PBMCs. The receptors here all came from a woman in her sixties or seventies with lung cancer. The CDR3 runs from the conserved cysteine through the conserved F or W. Fields, in order: J gene, D gene, V gene, clone size, CDR3 DNA, CDR3 protein. A D gene is named only where the DNA matches it firmly. Some rows have no size entry. The others give once, few or many, or a class for an expanded clone.

TRBJ2-7 | TRBD1 | TRBV5-1 | - | TGCGCCAGCAGCTCCCGGACAGGGTTAGACGAGCAGTACTTC | CASSSRTGLDEQYF
TRBJ2-1 | - | TRBV24-1 | - | TGTGCCACCGCGGGGAGCTCCTACAATGAGCAGTTCTTC | CATAGSSYNEQFF
TRBJ2-3 | TRBD1 | TRBV6-1 | - | TGTGCCAGCAGTGGTTCGGACAGGCTATACACAGATACGCAGTATTTT | CASSGSDRLYTDTQYF
TRBJ2-5 | TRBD2 | TRBV9 | - | TGTGCCAGCAGCGAGGGGGGTCTAGCGGGAGGTGGGTTCCAGGAGACCCAGTACTTC | CASSEGGLAGGGFQETQYF
TRBJ1-4 | - | TRBV7-2 | - | TGTGCCAGCAGCTCTGACAGGTTCGATCCAACTAATGAAAAACTGTTTTTT | CASSSDRFDPTNEKLFF
TRBJ1-2 | - | TRBV5-1 | - | TGCGCCAGCAGCTTGGTCAGGGGAGGGGACTATGGCTACACCTTC | CASSLVRGGDYGYTF
TRBJ2-1 | TRBD2 | TRBV11-3 | - | TGTGCCAGCAGCTTATGGAGCGGGGCCAACAATGAGCAGTTCTTC | CASSLWSGANNEQFF
TRBJ2-5 | TRBD2 | TRBV6-1 | - | TGTGCCAGCAGTGAAGCCTGGGGCGGGAGCGGAGAGACCCAGTACTTC | CASSEAWGGSGETQYF
TRBJ1-2 | - | TRBV4-1 | - | TGCGCCAGCAGCCAATCTCCTTCGGGGGCGAGAAACTATGGCTACACCTTC | CASSQSPSGARNYGYTF
TRBJ1-1 | TRBD1 | TRBV10-1 | - | TGCGCCAGCAGTGAGCAGGGGGCAAAGTTCACTGAAGCTTTCTTT | CASSEQGAKFTEAFF
TRBJ1-1 | - | TRBV5-1 | - | TGCGCCAGCAGCCCCGACAGCAGGAACACTGAAGCTTTCTTT | CASSPDSRNTEAFF
TRBJ1-4 | TRBD1 | TRBV18 | - | TGTGCCAGCTCACCATTAACAGGGGCGATTAATGAAAAACTGTTTTTT | CASSPLTGAINEKLFF
TRBJ2-1 | TRBD2 | TRBV5-1 | - | TGCGCCAGCAGCTCCTCCGGACTAGCGGGTCGGAATGAGCAGTTCTTC | CASSSSGLAGRNEQFF
TRBJ1-4 | - | TRBV25-1 | - | TGTGCCAGCAGTGGGTACGGGGGGCCAACTAATGAAAAACTGTTTTTT | CASSGYGGPTNEKLFF
TRBJ2-1 | TRBD1 | TRBV7-6 | - | TGTGCCAGCAGCTTGCGCCGATGGACAGGGGCGAGCTCCTACAATGAGCAGTTCTTC | CASSLRRWTGASSYNEQFF
TRBJ1-2 | - | TRBV5-5 | - | TGTGCCAGCAGCCCCACCATCCACTCTAACTATGGCTACACCTTC | CASSPTIHSNYGYTF
TRBJ2-3 | TRBD2 | TRBV19 | - | TGTGCCAGTATCCGGGAGGAAGGAGATACGCAGTATTTT | CASIREEGDTQYF
TRBJ1-2 | - | TRBV7-2 | once | TGTGCCAGCAGCTTAGGGGGAGGGGTCGGCTACACCTTC | CASSLGGGVGYTF
TRBJ2-2 | - | TRBV27 | - | TGTGCCAGCAGGTGGACGCCGAACACCGGGGAGCTGTTTTTT | CASRWTPNTGELFF
TRBJ2-3 | TRBD2 | TRBV7-2 | - | TGTGCCAGCAGCTTCGGCGGGAGTTCGGGAGATACGCAGTATTTT | CASSFGGSSGDTQYF
TRBJ2-2 | TRBD1 | TRBV4-2 | - | TGTGCCAGCAGCCAAGTTACTCCGGGACAGGGGACCGGGGAGCTGTTTTTT | CASSQVTPGQGTGELFF
TRBJ1-1 | - | TRBV7-6 | - | TGTGCCAGCAGCTTAGGGGAGAACACTGAAGCTTTCTTT | CASSLGENTEAFF
TRBJ2-7 | TRBD1 | TRBV29-1 | - | TGCAGCGTTGACAGACAGGGGCTCGGCGAGCAGTACTTC | CSVDRQGLGEQYF
TRBJ1-1 | - | TRBV11-3 | - | TGTGCCAGCAGCTTAGATGTGGTAGGGCCTTTT | CASSLDVVGPF
TRBJ1-2 | TRBD1 | TRBV5-1 | - | TGCGCCAGCAGCCAGGGACAGCGACTCTATGGCTACACCTTC | CASSQGQRLYGYTF
TRBJ2-1 | TRBD2 | TRBV9 | - | TGTGCCAGCAGCCACCAGCTAGCGGGAGGCCACAATGAGCAGTTCTTC | CASSHQLAGGHNEQFF
TRBJ1-1 | - | TRBV5-6 | - | TGTGCCAGCAGCCTACAGGTGGATTTTGCTGAAGCTTTCTTT | CASSLQVDFAEAFF
TRBJ2-1 | TRBD2 | TRBV19 | - | TGTGCCAGTTCCCTCCCGACTAGCGGGAAACGGAATGAGCAGTTCTTC | CASSLPTSGKRNEQFF
TRBJ1-1 | - | TRBV19 | - | TGTGCCAGTAGTATGCGGGATGGTGAAGCTTTCTTT | CASSMRDGEAFF
TRBJ1-1 | TRBD1 | TRBV2 | once | TGTGCCAGCAGTCGGGACAGGGGGGCGGTTGAAGCTTTCTTT | CASSRDRGAVEAFF
TRBJ1-6 | - | TRBV9 | - | TGTGCCAGCAGCATATTCACAGGGAGGGGATCACCCCTCCACTTT | CASSIFTGRGSPLHF
TRBJ2-2 | TRBD1 | TRBV27 | - | TGTGCCAGCAGTTCCCGGACAGGGTGGCACGGGGAGCTGTTTTTT | CASSSRTGWHGELFF
TRBJ1-5 | - | TRBV5-1 | - | TGCGCCAGCAGCTTGGGGGCCGGGAGCAGTGGCAATCAGCCCCAGCATTTT | CASSLGAGSSGNQPQHF
TRBJ1-4 | - | TRBV27 | - | TGTGCCAGCAGTTTCGAGGCAGGGGTAACTAATGAAAAACTGTTTTTT | CASSFEAGVTNEKLFF
TRBJ1-5 | - | TRBV7-2 | - | TGTGCCAGCAGCTTAGTCCCAGGCTGGGTTAGCAATCAGCCCCAGCATTTT | CASSLVPGWVSNQPQHF
TRBJ2-7 | TRBD2 | TRBV9 | - | TGTGCCAGCAGCCCTGGACTAGCGGGAGTCTACGAGCAGTACTTC | CASSPGLAGVYEQYF
TRBJ2-1 | - | TRBV7-9 | - | TGTGCCAGCCATACCACCTACAATGAGCAGTTCTTC | CASHTTYNEQFF
TRBJ1-2 | - | TRBV3-1/TRBV3-2 | - | TGTGCCAGCAGCCAAGCAGGTGGGGCTAACTATGGCTACACCTTC | CASSQAGGANYGYTF
TRBJ2-7 | TRBD2 | TRBV11-3 | - | TGTGCCAGCAGCCCGGGACTAGCGGGAGCCCCGTCCTACGAGCAGTACTTC | CASSPGLAGAPSYEQYF
TRBJ2-7 | TRBD2 | TRBV11-2 | - | TGTGCCAGCAGCTCCCCCGAGCTAGCGGGATTATACGAGCAGTACTTC | CASSSPELAGLYEQYF
TRBJ1-2 | - | TRBV24-1 | - | TGTGCCACCAGTGAGGGGGGATATGGCTACACCTTC | CATSEGGYGYTF
TRBJ2-7 | - | TRBV5-6 | - | TGTGCCAGCGGGGTGGGGGGAGAGGGGCAGTACTTC | CASGVGGEGQYF
TRBJ2-3 | - | TRBV7-9 | - | TGTGCCAGCAGCTACCCGGATGGGAGTCTTCCTTCCACAGATACGCAGTATTTT | CASSYPDGSLPSTDTQYF
TRBJ2-1 | - | TRBV24-1 | once | TGTGCCACCAGTGTGGGGCGAGGGTATAAGGTCAATGAGCAGTTCTTC | CATSVGRGYKVNEQFF
TRBJ2-5 | TRBD2 | TRBV5-4 | - | TGTGCCAGCAGCCCGATGACTAGCGGGATAGGAGAGACCCAGTACTTC | CASSPMTSGIGETQYF
TRBJ2-3 | TRBD2 | TRBV5-1 | - | TGCGCCAGCAGCTCGGGACTAGCGGGAGGGCCGGGCACAGATACGCAGTATTTT | CASSSGLAGGPGTDTQYF
TRBJ1-2 | - | TRBV30 | - | TGTGCCTGGAGCATCGGGACGGAATATGGCTACACCTTC | CAWSIGTEYGYTF
TRBJ2-3 | - | TRBV7-9 | - | TGTGCCAGCAGCTTAGAGCCACCACGGGATACGCAGTATTTT | CASSLEPPRDTQYF
TRBJ2-5 | - | TRBV5-4 | - | TGTGCCAGCAGCTTGGCCAGTCTAGGGGAGTACTTC | CASSLASLGEYF
TRBJ2-7 | TRBD2 | TRBV5-4 | - | TGTGCCAGCAGCCACGGACTAGCGGGAGACGAGCAGTACTTC | CASSHGLAGDEQYF
TRBJ1-1 | - | TRBV7-9 | - | TGTGCCAGCAGCTTAGGTACGCTAGAAGCTTTCTTT | CASSLGTLEAFF
TRBJ2-7 | TRBD1 | TRBV5-1 | - | TGCGCCAGCAGCTCCCGGGACAGGGCCTACGAGCAGTACTTC | CASSSRDRAYEQYF
TRBJ1-6 | - | TRBV5-4 | - | TGTGCCAGCAGCCCTAACGGGGTTCGGAGTTCACCCCTCCACTTT | CASSPNGVRSSPLHF
TRBJ2-5 | TRBD2 | TRBV24-1 | - | TGTGCCACCAGTGATTTTCCCCGGACTAGCGTCGAGACCCAGTACTTC | CATSDFPRTSVETQYF
TRBJ1-4 | - | TRBV7-9 | - | TGTGCCAGCAGCCGAGGGGGGGCAGAGCCTGGCAGGGAAAAACTGTTTTTT | CASSRGGAEPGREKLFF
TRBJ2-2 | TRBD2 | TRBV12-5 | once | TGTGCTAGTGGTTTGGATAGCGGGAGGGTGGACGGGGAGCTGTTTTTT | CASGLDSGRVDGELFF
TRBJ1-4 | - | TRBV2 | - | TGTGCCAGCAGTGAGGGTGAAAAACTGTTTTTT | CASSEGEKLFF
TRBJ2-7 | - | TRBV6-2/TRBV6-3 | - | TGTGCCAGCAGTTATGATTACGGATTCTACGAGCAGTACTTC | CASSYDYGFYEQYF
TRBJ1-5 | TRBD1 | TRBV7-9 | once | TGTGCCAGCAGCTCGACAGGGTCCGATAGCAATCAGCCCCAGCATTTT | CASSSTGSDSNQPQHF